The clone carrying this T cell receptor (beta chain) turned up a few times. The CDR3 runs to 13 residues. CDR1 and CDR2 (germline): DFQATT, SNEGSKA (reference sequence). The sample comes from a study of T-cell memory formation after mild COVID-19. TCRdb reprocessed the 5' RACE reads with MiXCR, giving one entry per CDR3 protein. The sample comprises a few hundred thousand distinct CDR3 sequences, roughly 15% of which are singletons, and under 25% rests with the top ten. Sequences were obtained from PBMCs or a T cell subset sorted from them (not recorded which). The V and J genes are TRBV20-1 and TRBJ1-2; D uncertain. The receptor was isolated from a man aged 18 to 35 who had mild COVID-19 (a few samples of this study predate the infection). Cell type and time point are not known. This CDR3 reads CSPTHGQAYGYTF. CDR3 nucleotides: TGCAGCCCTACACACGGGCAGGCCTATGGCTACACCTTC.